Below are 13 T cell receptor beta chains sequenced from a single sample in a study of blood T cell repertoires in COVID-19. Some clones are missing from TCRdb's copy, which holds only in-frame ones; the method was immunoSEQ multiplex PCR. Of approximately 80,000 clones in the sample, about 88% were seen once. The sequenced sample consisted of peripheral blood. The receptors come from a human donor in a cohort sampled during active COVID-19.

The rearrangement joins TRBV7-8 to TRBJ2-1; no clear D. V shed 1 base and J shed 7 bases, with 14 bases lying between them. Germline values: CDR1 SGHVS, CDR2 FQNEAQ. The CDR3 is 15 residues long. The CDR3 nucleotides read TGTGCCAGCAGCTTAGATTCAGCTTTCGGGAATGAGCAGTTCTTC. Encoded protein: CASSLDSAFGNEQFF.

CDR3 coding DNA: TGCGCCAGCAGCCAATCGGATATTACGGGTGGCTACGAGCAGTACTTC. Amino acids: CASSQSDITGGYEQYF. The rearrangement links TRBV4-3 to TRBJ2-7; D is ambiguous. The CDR3 covers 16 residues. V was pared by 2 bases and J by 3 bases, with 17 bases between. CDR1 is LGHNA, CDR2 YSLEER, per germline.

The rearrangement links TRBV7-9 to TRBJ2-3, with 8 bases that match TRBD1. The trim removed 4 bases at V and 4 bases at J, leaving 4 bases unmatched. The length of the CDR3 is 14 residues. Germline-derived CDR1 and CDR2 are SEHNR and FQNEAQ (reference sequence). The CDR3 protein is CASSSGQGPDTQYF. As DNA, the CDR3 is TGTGCCAGCAGCTCAGGACAGGGCCCAGATACGCAGTATTTT.

The chain employs TRBV27 and TRBJ1-5; D is uncertain. The CDR3 runs to 14 residues. Per the germline V gene, CDR1 is MNHEY and CDR2 is SMNVEV (reference sequence). Trimming removed 5 bases from V and 7 bases from J, with 15 bases in between. This CDR3 reads CASSPSLGRQPQHF. CDR3 DNA sequence: TGTGCCAGCAGTCCATCCTTAGGGAGGCAGCCCCAGCATTTT.

V and J are TRBV6-5 and TRBJ1-2, with a tentative D call TRBD1 (6 bases). The germline V and J ends were trimmed by 8 bases and 2 bases, with 12 bases remaining between them. The germline CDR1 and CDR2 sequences are MNHEY and SVGAGI. The CDR3 contains 13 residues. The CDR3 reads CASRDNRNYGYTF. CDR3 sequence (DNA): TGTGCCAGCCGGGACAACAGAAACTATGGCTACACCTTC.

The V and J genes are TRBV6-5 and TRBJ1-5, with D possibly matching TRBD1 (6 bases). V lost 6 bases to trimming and J lost 5 bases, with 17 bases between them. The CDR3 runs 15 residues. Per the germline V gene, CDR1 is MNHEY and CDR2 is SVGAGI. CDR3 coding DNA: TGTGCCAGCAGGAGGGCCGGGGAGGGGGATCAGCCCCAGCATTTT. It is translated as CASRRAGEGDQPQHF.

The chain uses TRBV6-4 and TRBJ2-5; tentatively, D is TRBD1 (5 bases). This CDR3 region has 15 residues. From germline, CDR1 is MRHNA and CDR2 SNTAGT. Between the trimmed V and J ends, which lost 2 bases and 3 bases, there was a span of 13 bases. The CDR3 bases are TGTGCCAGCAGTGACCCAGGGTGTGACAAAGAGACCCAGTACTTC. Encoded protein: CASSDPGCDKETQYF.

This clone has only one observation. The chain links TRBV2 to TRBJ2-7, with 9 bases aligning to TRBD2. V shed 3 bases, J shed 5 bases, and the junction held 5 bases outside the gene matches. Germline V gene data show CDR1 as SNHLY and CDR2 as FYNNEI. The CDR3 totals 14 residues. The CDR3 loop reads CASSELAGGDEQYF. The DNA of the CDR3 is TGTGCCAGCAGTGAGCTTGCGGGAGGGGACGAGCAGTACTTC.

This chain joins TRBV24-1 and TRBJ2-1, with TRBD2 matching 7 bases. This CDR3 spans 15 amino acids. The germline V gene has CDR1 KGHDR and CDR2 SFDVKD. V gave up 4 bases and J gave up 5 bases; unmatched junction bases: 7. Here the CDR3 DNA reads TGTGCCACCAGTGAGGCCGGGACTACGCACAATGAGCAGTTCTTC. Translating gives CATSEAGTTHNEQFF.

The V and J genes are TRBV28 and TRBJ2-6, with 8 positions matching TRBD2. CDR3 size: 15 residues. The germline gives CDR1 MDHEN, CDR2 SYDVKM. Unmatched junction bases numbered 6, after V lost 10 bases and J lost 1 base. Here the CDR3 DNA reads TGTGCCACAGGACGCGGGGGGTCTGGGGCCAACGTCCTGACTTTC. It is translated as CATGRGGSGANVLTF.

The chain is built from TRBV3-1 (or the pseudogene TRBV3-2) and TRBJ2-5, with 10 bases lining up with TRBD2. This CDR3 is 14 amino acids long. V was clipped by 3 bases and J by 11 bases; unmatched bases: 9. The germline CDR1 and CDR2 sequences are LGHDT and YNNKEL (reference sequence). The CDR3 coding sequence is TGTGCCAGCAGCCAGAGAGCGGGGGGGCTATCACAGTACTTC. Translating it yields CASSQRAGGLSQYF.

This chain uses TRBV11-2 with TRBJ2-7; D uncertain. CDR3 length: 12 amino acids. CDR1 SGHAT and CDR2 FQNNGV come from the germline V gene. The V end lost 5 bases, the J end lost 7 bases, and 12 bases lay between the germline ends. DNA of the CDR3: TGTGCCAGCAGCCCCTCAGTTTGGGAGCAGTACTTC. Amino acids: CASSPSVWEQYF.

Turning to this clone: The sample carries other DNA sequences with the same CDR3. The chain uses TRBV19 and TRBJ2-1; 7 positions agree with TRBD1. CDR3 size: 12 residues. Germline CDR1 and CDR2: LNHDA and SQIVND (reference sequence). J lost 6 bases, V lost 6 bases, and 2 bases had no gene match. CDR3 DNA: TGTGCCAGTAGCCCAGGGGGCAATGAGCAGTTCTTC. Amino acids: CASSPGGNEQFF.